This T cell receptor beta chain was sequenced during a study of cytomegalovirus exposure and HLA in healthy donors. Overall study findings and caveats: Later analysis indicated greater clonal expansion among HLA-associated TCR beta chains than among equally common other chains. In a later analysis, parvovirus B19, influenza, CMV and Epstein-Barr virus appeared linked to several top co-occurrence clusters. The later analysis indicated that the majority of CMV-associated TCR beta chains appeared HLA-restricted. Presence/absence analyses assumed roughly uniform sequencing depth across donors, which may not hold.

The CDR3 has 16 residues. The V and J ends lost 3 bases and 1 base, in that order; junction bases with no gene match: 5. Germline-derived CDR1 and CDR2 are KGHSH and LQKENI. Primers included in the PCR were 60 Vbeta and 13 Jbeta primers. Measured with immunoSEQ multiplex PCR; TCRdb has only the in-frame clones, and not every one. This table holds more than 200,000 clones. About this clone itself: Antigen specificity is unknown.

This receptor was obtained from a woman aged 25 to 45 in good health and CMV-seropositive. This chain links TRBV18 with TRBJ2-7; TRBD2 agrees at 11 bases. Sequenced material: PBMCs. The CDR3 DNA sequence: TGTGCCAGCTCACCCGGGACTAGCGGTAGTTCCTACGAGCAGTACTTC. Translation: CASSPGTSGSSYEQYF.